A selection of T cell receptor beta chains follows, all from one sample in a study of blood T cell repertoires in COVID-19. The data were produced by immunoSEQ multiplex PCR, yet TCRdb's version contains in-frame clones alone and is incomplete. Altogether tens of thousands of clones are present, approximately 80% being singletons, with the ten largest covering about 11%. The source material was peripheral blood. These receptors were collected from a man aged 70-80 years with acute or convalescent COVID-19. Each CDR3 is given with its conserved first and last residue. Each record gives: V gene, J gene, D gene, clone size, CDR3 DNA, CDR3 protein. D genes are given only for firm matches. Some rows have no size entry. The others give once, few or many, or a class for an expanded clone.

V gene: TRBV5-4; J gene: TRBJ2-5; D gene: .; clone size: .; CDR3 DNA: TGTGCCAGCAGCTTGACACAGAGCGAGACCCAGTACTTC; CDR3 protein: CASSLTQSETQYF
V gene: TRBV11-2; J gene: TRBJ2-7; D gene: TRBD1; clone size: .; CDR3 DNA: TGTGCCAGCAGCTTGGAACCGGGACAGGGGTTGTACGAGCAGTACTTC; CDR3 protein: CASSLEPGQGLYEQYF
V gene: TRBV12-3/TRBV12-4; J gene: TRBJ2-7; D gene: .; clone size: .; CDR3 DNA: TGTGCCAGCAGTCAAGGACAGTTGAAGTACTTC; CDR3 protein: CASSQGQLKYF
V gene: TRBV3-1/TRBV3-2; J gene: TRBJ2-1; D gene: TRBD2; clone size: few; CDR3 DNA: TGTGCCAGCAGCCAAGCCAGCGGGGGGGCAAATGAGCAGTTCTTC; CDR3 protein: CASSQASGGANEQFF
V gene: TRBV29-1; J gene: TRBJ1-2; D gene: TRBD1; clone size: .; CDR3 DNA: TGCAGCGCCGGACAGGGGTCCCATTGGGGGGGCTACACCTTC; CDR3 protein: CSAGQGSHWGGYTF
V gene: TRBV5-1; J gene: TRBJ1-1; D gene: .; clone size: .; CDR3 DNA: TGCGCCAGCAGCGGCCTGCCGGGAGGGAGAGGGACTGAAGCTTTCTTT; CDR3 protein: CASSGLPGGRGTEAFF
V gene: TRBV5-6; J gene: TRBJ1-1; D gene: TRBD1; clone size: .; CDR3 DNA: TGTGCCAGCAGCCGCCGGGACAGGGGTCCGAACACTGAAGCTTTCTTT; CDR3 protein: CASSRRDRGPNTEAFF
V gene: TRBV29-1; J gene: TRBJ2-3; D gene: TRBD2; clone size: .; CDR3 DNA: TGCAGCGCTGTAGCGGGGGGGACCACCACAGATACGCAGTATTTT; CDR3 protein: CSAVAGGTTTDTQYF
V gene: TRBV2; J gene: TRBJ1-6; D gene: .; clone size: few; CDR3 DNA: TGTGCCAGCAGTGACGAGGTGTCACCCCTCCACTTT; CDR3 protein: CASSDEVSPLHF
V gene: TRBV12-3/TRBV12-4; J gene: TRBJ2-1; D gene: TRBD1; clone size: few; CDR3 DNA: TGTGCCAGCATTGGGGACAGTTACAATGAGCAGTTCTTC; CDR3 protein: CASIGDSYNEQFF
V gene: TRBV7-4; J gene: TRBJ1-4; D gene: TRBD1; clone size: once; CDR3 DNA: TGTGCCAGCAGCTTAGACGCCCCGGGACAGGGTGAAAAACTGTTTTTT; CDR3 protein: CASSLDAPGQGEKLFF
V gene: TRBV5-6; J gene: TRBJ2-3; D gene: TRBD2; clone size: once; CDR3 DNA: TGTGCCAGCAGCTCCCCTGGGGGGGGAAGCGGGGGTCGGGCAGATACGCAGTATTTT; CDR3 protein: CASSSPGGGSGGRADTQYF
V gene: TRBV28; J gene: TRBJ1-2; D gene: TRBD1; clone size: .; CDR3 DNA: TGTGCCAGCAGGGGACAGGGGTATAACTATGGCTACACCTTC; CDR3 protein: CASRGQGYNYGYTF
V gene: TRBV7-6; J gene: TRBJ2-2; D gene: .; clone size: once; CDR3 DNA: TGTGCCAGCACGCTACCAGCTACCCGGGAGCCAACGAACACCGGGGAGCTGTTTTTT; CDR3 protein: CASTLPATREPTNTGELFF
V gene: TRBV7-9; J gene: TRBJ2-1; D gene: .; clone size: .; CDR3 DNA: TGTGCCAGCAGCTTAGCCGGTACAGCTTTTAACAATGAGCAGTTCTTC; CDR3 protein: CASSLAGTAFNNEQFF
V gene: TRBV5-1; J gene: TRBJ2-2; D gene: .; clone size: .; CDR3 DNA: TGCGCCAGCAGCTTGATCGGGGACGGGGAGCTGTTTTTT; CDR3 protein: CASSLIGDGELFF
V gene: TRBV28; J gene: TRBJ1-4; D gene: .; clone size: .; CDR3 DNA: TGTGCCAGCAGTTTACCAGGGTCAACTAATGAAAAACTGTTTTTT; CDR3 protein: CASSLPGSTNEKLFF
V gene: TRBV18; J gene: TRBJ2-1; D gene: .; clone size: .; CDR3 DNA: TGTGCCAGCTCACACGGGGGGCCGGAGCAGTTCTTC; CDR3 protein: CASSHGGPEQFF
V gene: TRBV5-8; J gene: TRBJ2-5; D gene: .; clone size: once; CDR3 DNA: TGTGCCAGCAGCCCCGGTTTCAGGTCGCGGTACTTC; CDR3 protein: CASSPGFRSRYF
V gene: TRBV5-1; J gene: TRBJ2-2; D gene: .; clone size: .; CDR3 DNA: TGCGCCAGCAGCCAACGCGGGGTTATTGGGACCGGGGAGCTGTTTTTT; CDR3 protein: CASSQRGVIGTGELFF
V gene: TRBV19; J gene: TRBJ1-5; D gene: .; clone size: .; CDR3 DNA: TGTGCCAGTAGTGACAGGTACAATCAGCCCCAGCATTTT; CDR3 protein: CASSDRYNQPQHF
V gene: TRBV28; J gene: TRBJ2-1; D gene: .; clone size: .; CDR3 DNA: TGTGCCAGCAGTTTATTGGTGGGGACTGAATACAATGAGCAGTTCTTC; CDR3 protein: CASSLLVGTEYNEQFF
V gene: TRBV7-3; J gene: TRBJ2-5; D gene: TRBD2; clone size: .; CDR3 DNA: TGTGCCAGCAGCCTCGGGACTAAAGAGACCCAGTACTTC; CDR3 protein: CASSLGTKETQYF
V gene: TRBV18; J gene: TRBJ1-1; D gene: TRBD1; clone size: .; CDR3 DNA: TGTGCCAGCTCACGAGGAGGACAGGGGTTATTTATGAACACTGAAGCTTTCTTT; CDR3 protein: CASSRGGQGLFMNTEAFF
V gene: TRBV5-5; J gene: TRBJ1-3; D gene: .; clone size: .; CDR3 DNA: TGTGCCAGCAGCTTTACAGGGACGGGAAACACCATATATTTT; CDR3 protein: CASSFTGTGNTIYF
V gene: TRBV19; J gene: TRBJ1-2; D gene: .; clone size: .; CDR3 DNA: TGTGCCAGTAGTATGGGGTACAGGGCCCCTTTGGGCTACACCTTC; CDR3 protein: CASSMGYRAPLGYTF
V gene: TRBV9; J gene: TRBJ2-5; D gene: .; clone size: .; CDR3 DNA: TGTGCCAGCAGCGGCAGATTTTCAGAGACCCAGTACTTC; CDR3 protein: CASSGRFSETQYF
V gene: TRBV7-7; J gene: TRBJ2-2; D gene: .; clone size: few; CDR3 DNA: TGTGCCAGCAGGGTAGCGAGGGACACCGGGGAGCTGTTTTTT; CDR3 protein: CASRVARDTGELFF
V gene: TRBV28; J gene: TRBJ2-6; D gene: .; clone size: .; CDR3 DNA: TGTGCCAGCAGTTTAGACTCACCTGGGGCCAACGTCCTGACTTTC; CDR3 protein: CASSLDSPGANVLTF
V gene: TRBV5-1; J gene: TRBJ2-7; D gene: TRBD1; clone size: .; CDR3 DNA: TGCGCCAGCAGCCCGGGACAGGGGATCTACGAGCAGTACTTC; CDR3 protein: CASSPGQGIYEQYF